The 4 T cell receptor beta chains reported below all come from one sample, sequenced in a study of blood T cells in healthy people across ages. A second PCR, run for roughly 7 to 11 cycles, used a sample-barcoded 5' primer plus a J-beta primer mix. TCRdb used MiXCR to reprocess the 5' RACE reads, holding one entry per CDR3 protein. This repertoire shows about 570,000 distinct CDR3 sequences, roughly 28% found once; its top ten account for under 20%. The specimen sequenced was blood. The receptors were gathered from a woman aged 70-85 years in good health.

This clonotype occurred a few times. V and J are TRBV6-5 and TRBJ2-2; D not certain. The CDR3 spans 15 residues. Trimming pared 0 bases from V and 1 base from J, leaving 6 bases between. CDR1 is MNHEY and CDR2 is SVGAGI in the germline V gene. For the CDR3, the DNA is TGTGCCAGCAGTTACTCGAACAGGAACACCGGGGAGCTGTTTTTT. As protein: CASSYSNRNTGELFF.

Of note for this clonotype: One junction end does not reproduce the germline sequence, and a read error may be involved. This rearrangement joins TRBV11-2 to TRBJ2-1, with D possibly being TRBD2 (7 bases). The CDR3 covers 22 residues. The germline V gene has CDR1 SGHAT and CDR2 FQNNGV. The CDR3 DNA reads TGTGCCAGCAGCTTAGGACCCGGAGGGGCGGGGGCCCTTCTAAAGATCTACAATGAGCAGTCCTTC. This codes for CASSLGPGGAGALLKIYNEQSF.

This clonotype was observed a few times. This rearrangement joins TRBV9 to TRBJ1-1, with D possibly being TRBD1 (6 bases). The CDR3 contains 14 residues. Germline V gives CDR1 SGDLS, CDR2 YYNGEE. Trimming took off 6 bases at V and 1 base at J, with 13 bases between the two ends. CDR3 in DNA: TGTGCCAGCACTAAAACGGGACAGAACACTGAAGCTTTCTTT. It specifies CASTKTGQNTEAFF.

The chain employs TRBV7-2 and TRBJ2-3; weak D call: TRBD1 (5 bases). Germline V gene lookup returns CDR1 SGHTA and CDR2 FQGNSA. The V end was cut by 5 bases, the J end by 5 bases, with 5 bases between. The CDR3 has 11 residues. Here the CDR3 reads CASSGQDTQYF. The CDR3 DNA follows: TGTGCCAGCAGCGGACAAGATACGCAGTATTTT.